The 28 T cell receptor beta chains in this list originate from one sample, sequenced in a study of cytomegalovirus exposure and HLA in healthy donors. The study ran its PCR with 60 Vbeta and 13 Jbeta primers. TCRdb's copy holds only in-frame clones and misses some; the assay was immunoSEQ multiplex PCR. The sample lists about 100,000 clones, roughly 79% occurring once. The sequencing sample was made of PBMCs. All receptors come from a woman in her seventies in good health and CMV-seropositive.

This chain connects TRBV29-1 to TRBJ2-1; D perhaps matches TRBD1 (5 bases). The V end lost 7 bases, the J end lost 1 base, and 11 bases lay between the germline ends. The CDR3 has 13 amino acids. Germline-derived CDR1 and CDR2 are SQVTM and ANQGSEA. CDR3 nucleotide sequence: TGCAGCGCAGGGAAGTCTTCCTACAATGAGCAGTTCTTC. This sequence encodes CSAGKSSYNEQFF.

The V and J genes are TRBV25-1 and TRBJ2-3; 8 bases are shared with TRBD1. V dropped 8 bases and J dropped 2; count of bases not matched to a gene: 6. The germline gives CDR1 MGHDK, CDR2 SYGVNS. The CDR3 spans 14 residues. CDR3 DNA sequence: TGTGCCAGCGGGAGGACAGGGCCCACAGATACGCAGTATTTT. Its protein product is CASGRTGPTDTQYF.

This chain connects TRBV21-1 to TRBJ2-1; the table's D call of TRBD1 was not tested on the DNA. TRBV21-1 is classified as a pseudogene. The CDR3 consists of 17 residues. The CDR3 sequence is CASSNVVRDRAGNEQFF. CDR3 nucleotide sequence: TGTGCCAGCAGCAATGTGGTGCGGGACAGGGCGGGGAATGAGCAGTTCTTC.

The chain is built from TRBV5-5 and TRBJ2-6; D unclear. Germline V gene data show CDR1 as SGHKS and CDR2 as YYEKEE (reference sequence). V dropped 5 bases and J dropped 1 base, with 13 bases sitting between them. This CDR3 comprises 16 residues. The CDR3 protein is CASSPAPTSGANVLTF. DNA for the CDR3: TGTGCCAGCAGTCCCGCCCCCACATCTGGGGCCAACGTCCTGACTTTC.

CDR3 DNA: TGTGCCAGCAGTTTGATTAAGGGGGCTGGAAACACCATATATTTT. Protein: CASSLIKGAGNTIYF. The chain employs TRBV28 and TRBJ1-3; possible D gene TRBD1, 6 bases. Germline V gives CDR1 MDHEN, CDR2 SYDVKM. The CDR3 length is 15 residues. V was cut by 3 bases and J by 2 bases, with 11 bases left in between. The whole variable domain, remainder taken from reference TRBV28 and TRBJ1-3, is DVKVTQSSRYLVKRTGEKVFLECVQDMDHENMFWYRQDPGLGLRLIYFSYDVKMKEKGDIPEGYSVSREKKERFSLILESASTNQTSMYLCASSLIKGAGNTIYFGEGSWLTVV.

The chain couples TRBV5-8 to TRBJ1-5; D unclear. This CDR3 region has 13 residues. The V end was cut by 1 base, the J end by 0 bases, with 2 bases between. The germline V gene has CDR1 SGHTS and CDR2 YDEGEE. In nucleotides, the CDR3 is TGTGCCAGCAGCTTGTATAGCAATCAGCCCCAGCATTTT. It encodes CASSLYSNQPQHF.

The chain joins TRBV10-3 to TRBJ2-3; TRBD2 matches at 11 bases. CDR1 and CDR2 from the germline V gene are ENHRY and SYGVKD. The CDR3 length is 16 residues. With V trimmed by 3 bases and J by 4 bases, 6 bases remained unmatched. CDR3 nucleotide sequence: TGTGCCATCAGTGAAGGGGCTAGCGGGAGGTCAGATACGCAGTATTTT. This encodes CAISEGASGRSDTQYF.

This chain joins TRBV5-6 and TRBJ2-1; 7 positions agree with TRBD2. With V trimmed by 1 base and J by 10 bases, 11 bases remained unmatched. CDR3 length: 15 residues. CDR1 is SGHDT, CDR2 YYEEEE, per germline. Here the CDR3 DNA reads TGTGCCAGCAGCTTGATAGGACTAGGTAATGTGGAGCAGTTCTTC. It encodes CASSLIGLGNVEQFF.

The chain's CDR3 is CASSPSGGTDTQYF. CDR3 bases: TGTGCCAGCTCACCTTCCGGGGGCACAGATACGCAGTATTTT. This chain links TRBV18 with TRBJ2-3; possibly TRBD2 for D (5 bases). From germline, CDR1 is KGHSH and CDR2 LQKENI. The CDR3 covers 14 residues. Trimming removed 3 bases from V and 1 base from J, with 8 bases in between. The variable domain in full, completed from reference TRBV18 and TRBJ2-3, reads NAGVMQNPRHLVRRRGQEARLRCSPMKGHSHVYWYRQLPEEGLKFMVYLQKENIIDESGMPKERFSAEFPKEGPSILRIQQVVRGDSAAYFCASSPSGGTDTQYFGPGTRLTVL.

The chain joins TRBV27 to TRBJ2-1, with 9 positions matching TRBD2. CDR3 size: 16 residues. V trimming: 8 bases; J trimming: 7 bases; junction bases outside the gene matches: 15. The V gene's germline CDR1 is MNHEY and CDR2 SMNVEV (reference sequence). CDR3 sequence (DNA): TGTGCCAGCCGATCAACGGGCGGGAGGGAAGCGAATGAGCAGTTCTTC. It translates to CASRSTGGREANEQFF.

This clone showed up just once. The rearrangement joins TRBV10-3 to TRBJ2-7; unclear D gene. CDR1 is ENHRY, CDR2 SYGVKD, per germline. The CDR3 totals 14 residues. V lost 4 bases and J lost 0, with 10 bases in between. CDR3 coding DNA: TGTGCCATCAGTGTTGACGGAGTCTCCTACGAGCAGTACTTC. It codes for CAISVDGVSYEQYF.

There are a few counts of this clone. The rearrangement uses TRBV4-1 and TRBJ2-7; 7 bases map to TRBD2. V lost 0 bases, J lost 4 bases, and 3 bases stayed unmatched. Germline V gene sequence: CDR1 MGHRA, CDR2 YSYEKL. The CDR3 loop spans 14 amino acids. The CDR3 sequence is CASSQDWGGYEQYF. The CDR3 bases are TGCGCCAGCAGCCAAGATTGGGGGGGTTACGAGCAGTACTTC.

The rearrangement uses TRBV29-1 and TRBJ1-2, with no clear D. CDR1 is SQVTM, CDR2 ANQGSEA, per germline. V lost 7 bases and J 7 bases, leaving 16 bases between the germline ends. This CDR3 has 12 residues. The CDR3 DNA is TGCAGCGGTACGAAGGAAGGGAGTGGCTACACCTTC. Residues: CSGTKEGSGYTF.

This CDR3 is CASTRATGGNETQYF. CDR3 bases: TGCGCCAGCACCCGCGCGACAGGGGGGAATGAGACCCAGTACTTC. The chain joins TRBV5-1 to TRBJ2-5; 9 bases agree with TRBD1. The V segment lost 6 bases and the J segment 5 bases; nucleotides outside the gene matches: 11. The germline CDR1 and CDR2 sequences are SGHRS and YFSETQ. The CDR3 has 15 amino acids.

V and J are TRBV7-2 and TRBJ1-2, with a tentative D call TRBD1 (6 bases). The CDR3 is made up of 14 amino acids. The germline V and J ends were trimmed by 5 bases and 1 base, with 11 bases remaining between them. Germline CDR1 SGHTA, CDR2 FQGNSA. The CDR3 loop reads CASSRGHHNYGYTF. In nucleotides, the CDR3 is TGTGCCAGCAGCCGGGGACATCATAACTATGGCTACACCTTC.

The chain employs TRBV18 and TRBJ1-2; 12 positions agree with TRBD1. Germline V gives CDR1 KGHSH, CDR2 LQKENI. After removal of 3 bases from V and 8 bases from J, the junction contained 19 bases not matched to a gene. This CDR3 is 19 amino acids long. The CDR3 sequence: CASSPILTGTGGKLGGYTF. In DNA form, the CDR3 reads TGTGCCAGCTCACCGATACTAACCGGGACAGGGGGCAAGTTAGGCGGCTACACCTTC.

V usage is TRBV6-5 and J usage is TRBJ1-2; 9 bases match TRBD1. CDR1 MNHEY and CDR2 SVGAGI come from the germline V gene. Trimming cost V 7 bases and J 7 bases; bases outside gene matches: 7. The CDR3 contains 13 residues. This CDR3 reads CASISGQGRGYTF. DNA of the CDR3: TGTGCCAGCATTTCGGGACAGGGCCGTGGCTACACCTTC.

The V gene is TRBV5-1, the J gene TRBJ2-3; the D is unclear. Germline V CDR1 and CDR2: SGHRS, YFSETQ. CDR3 length: 16 amino acids. V was shortened by 0 bases and J by 2 bases, with 13 bases between the two germline ends. The CDR3 protein is CASSLVRDSLTDTQYF. The CDR3 DNA reads as TGCGCCAGCAGCTTGGTCCGCGACTCCCTCACAGATACGCAGTATTTT.

J is TRBJ2-5 and V is TRBV7-9; 7 nucleotides line up with TRBD1. The DNA matches TRBJ2-7 better at its end, which makes the J call doubtful. Germline assignment: CDR1 SEHNR and CDR2 FQNEAQ (reference sequence). CDR3 length: 13 residues. CDR3 sequence: CASSYRGNYEQYF. Written as DNA, the CDR3 is TGTGCCAGCAGCTACAGGGGAAACTACGAGCAGTACTTC.

This chain links TRBV14 with TRBJ1-1; D remains ambiguous. The CDR3 spans 14 residues. The germline V and J ends were trimmed by 0 bases and 5 bases, with 10 bases remaining between them. Germline values: CDR1 SGHDN, CDR2 FVKESK. In nucleotides, the CDR3 is TGTGCCAGCAGCCAAGATGGAGGGCGAACTGAAGCTTTCTTT. Translation gives CASSQDGGRTEAFF.

This chain links TRBV9 with TRBJ2-7; 10 nucleotides line up with TRBD1. This CDR3 region has 14 residues. CDR1 and CDR2 (germline): SGDLS, YYNGEE. The V and J ends lost 4 bases and 5 bases, in that order; junction bases with no gene match: 6. The CDR3 reads CASSPGQGWHEQYF. CDR3 in DNA: TGTGCCAGCAGCCCGGGACAGGGGTGGCACGAGCAGTACTTC.

A single count supports this clone. V gene TRBV9 combines with J gene TRBJ2-6; D unclear. Trimming removed 6 bases from V and 1 base from J, with 11 bases in between. This CDR3 spans 15 amino acids. Germline CDR1 and CDR2: SGDLS and YYNGEE. The CDR3 DNA follows: TGTGCCAGCACCCCGAGAGAATCTGGGGCCAACGTCCTGACTTTC. Its translation is CASTPRESGANVLTF. Based on the CDR3 plus reference TRBV9 and TRBJ2-6, the full variable domain is DSGVTQTPKHLITATGQRVTLRCSPRSGDLSVYWYQQSLDQGLQFLIQYYNGEERAKGNILERFSAQQFPDLHSELNLSSLELGDSALYFCASTPRESGANVLTFGAGSRLTVL.

This sequence joins TRBV28 and TRBJ2-3; 10 nucleotides line up with TRBD2. The CDR3 sequence is 16 residues long. Germline V gene lookup returns CDR1 MDHEN and CDR2 SYDVKM. V trimming: 5 bases; J trimming: 1 base; junction bases outside the gene matches: 6. This chain's CDR3 is CASSVFTSGGTDTQYF. CDR3 DNA sequence: TGTGCCAGCAGTGTCTTTACTAGCGGGGGCACAGATACGCAGTATTTT.

There are a few counts of this clone. V gene TRBV5-1 combines with J gene TRBJ1-2; 12 bases line up with TRBD1. This CDR3 spans 15 amino acids. The germline CDR1 and CDR2 sequences are SGHRS and YFSETQ. V was pared by 2 bases and J by 8 bases, with 7 bases of the junction left unmatched. In nucleotides, the CDR3 is TGCGCCAGCAGCTTTGGGGGGACAGGGGGCGAAGGCTACACCTTC. Its translation: CASSFGGTGGEGYTF.

The chain couples TRBV6-6 to TRBJ1-2; 9 bases agree with TRBD1. V lost 6 bases, J lost 4 bases, and 6 bases stayed unmatched. The length of the CDR3 is 14 residues. Germline V gene data show CDR1 as MNHNY and CDR2 as SVGAGI (reference sequence). CDR3 bases: TGTGCCAGCAGCGGACAGGGGACGGGCTATGGCTACACCTTC. This translates into CASSGQGTGYGYTF.

The chain uses TRBV29-1 and TRBJ1-2; 9 bases line up with TRBD1. Germline lookup yields CDR1 SQVTM and CDR2 ANQGSEA. The CDR3 is 12 amino acids. Trimming removed 7 bases from V and 4 bases from J; junction bases left unmatched: 4. For the CDR3, the DNA is TGCAGCGCCGGGACAGGGCTCTATGGCTACACCTTC. Translated: CSAGTGLYGYTF.

The chain links TRBV7-8 to TRBJ1-3; D remains ambiguous. The CDR3 is made up of 15 amino acids. Germline CDR1 SGHVS, CDR2 FQNEAQ. V lost 5 bases and J lost 1, with 12 bases in between. CDR3 in amino acids: CASSLVAASGNTIYF. The DNA for the CDR3 is TGTGCCAGCAGCCTAGTGGCAGCGTCTGGAAACACCATATATTTT. Filled out from reference TRBV7-8 and TRBJ1-3, the complete variable domain reads GAGVSQSPRYKVAKRGQDVALRCDPISGHVSLFWYQQALGQGPEFLTYFQNEAQLDKSGLPSDRFFAERPEGSVSTLKIQRTQQEDSAVYLCASSLVAASGNTIYFGEGSWLTVV.

The chain recombines TRBV28 with TRBJ2-3; 7 bases are shared with TRBD1. The germline V gene has CDR1 MDHEN and CDR2 SYDVKM. J was trimmed by 5 bases and V by 5 bases; bases with no gene match: 10. The CDR3 extends over 15 amino acids. The CDR3: CASSQRGQGVDTQYF. In nucleotides, the CDR3 is TGTGCCAGCAGTCAAAGGGGTCAGGGGGTAGATACGCAGTATTTT.